The entry below describes one T cell receptor (beta chain). Antigen specificity is unknown. This record belongs to a study of shared clonotypes between healthy human individuals. Across the whole study: Each donor's CD4 naive and CD4 memory cells filled three plates apiece, CD8 naive two, and CD8 memory one. Study results and caveats: Clonotype sharing among the donors was expected to vary with sequencing depth.

The data were produced by immunoSEQ multiplex PCR, yet TCRdb's version contains in-frame clones alone and is incomplete. Of around 2.1 million clones in the sample, about 94% are singletons; the top ten hold less than 0.15%. The CDR3 is 16 residues long. The germline CDR1 and CDR2 sequences are MNHNS and SASEGT. Trimming left V 3 bases short and J 0 bases short, with 15 bases between. Sequenced sample: naive CD4+ T cells sorted from blood. Regarding subset: CD45RA+ positively selected. The chain links TRBV6-1 to TRBJ2-7, with D hard to call. This receptor was taken from a man younger than 30 in good health. DNA for the CDR3: TGTGCCAGCAGTGACCAGCGAACCGGCGGCTCCTACGAGCAGTACTTC. It yields the protein CASSDQRTGGSYEQYF.